This TCR beta chain was identified during a study of identical twins. Findings and limits, study-wide: It was possible that invariant MAIT and iNKT cells partly confounded the zero-insertion analyses.

The germline V and J ends were trimmed by 6 bases and 3 bases, with 21 bases remaining between them. The CDR3 has 16 residues. The V gene's germline CDR1 is SEHNR and CDR2 FQNEAQ (reference sequence). TCRdb recomputed calls from the 5' RACE reads with MiXCR, one row per CDR3 protein. The profile shows about 570,000 distinct CDR3 sequences, nearly 10% of them singletons. Notes on this clonotype: The antigen is unknown.

The sample was also reused in another study, on yellow fever vaccine responses in identical twins.

The genes are TRBV7-9 and TRBJ2-7; perhaps TRBD1 as D (6 bases). The sequencing input was PBMCs. The source of this sequence is a woman aged 18-35 years in good health. The CDR3 spells CASSTSQGNELYEQYF. The CDR3 bases are TGTGCCAGCAGTACATCCCAGGGGAATGAACTCTACGAGCAGTACTTC. The full variable domain, its missing parts supplied by reference TRBV7-9 and TRBJ2-7, is DTGVSQNPRHKITKRGQNVTFRCDPISEHNRLYWYRQTLGQGPEFLTYFQNEAQLEKSRLLSDRFSAERPKGSFSTLEIQRTEQGDSAMYLCASSTSQGNELYEQYFGPGTRLTVT.